Following are 3 T cell receptor beta chains from one sample sequenced in a study of CD8 T cells in Susac syndrome. RNA totalling roughly 0.45 to 1 ug underwent reverse transcription with random hexamers. TCRdb analysed the immunoSEQ multiplex PCR reads with MiXCR anew, one entry per CDR3 protein. This sample has some 130,000 distinct CDR3 sequences, with around nine tenths found just once. Material: CD8+ T cells from PBMCs. These receptors were taken from a human donor with multiple sclerosis.

This chain uses TRBV7-9 with TRBJ1-4, with D possibly being TRBD1 (6 bases). Per germline, CDR1 SEHNR and CDR2 FQNEAQ (reference sequence). The CDR3 consists of 18 residues. With 5 bases removed from V and 6 bases from J, the gap between germline ends came to 25 bases. CDR3 sequence reads: CASSLVFGQRDGYEKLFF. The CDR3, as DNA: TGTGCCAGCAGCCTGGTCTTCGGACAGCGCGATGGGTATGAAAAACTGTTTTTT.

This chain links TRBV6-2 or TRBV6-3 with TRBJ2-3, with D perhaps TRBD2 (6 bases). This CDR3 is 11 amino acids long. CDR1 is MNHEY and CDR2 is SVGEGT in the germline V gene. V gave up 11 bases and J gave up 2 bases, with 8 bases separating them. CDR3 coding DNA: TGTGCCGCGGGGCCCACAGATACGCAGTATTTT. The encoded protein is CAAGPTDTQYF.

The chain employs TRBV9 and TRBJ2-3; 12 bases are shared with TRBD2. The V gene end was trimmed by 3 bases and the J gene end by 2 bases; junction bases not matched to a gene: 4. Per germline, CDR1 SGDLS and CDR2 YYNGEE. The CDR3 has 16 residues. CDR3 loop: CASSATSGSLTDTQYF. The CDR3 region has the DNA TGTGCCAGCAGCGCGACTAGCGGGAGTCTCACAGATACGCAGTATTTT.